This T cell receptor beta chain was identified in a study of cytomegalovirus exposure and HLA in healthy donors. Findings and limits, study-wide: As confirmed in vitro, a few CMV-associated chains were specific for CMV antigens. Whilst most TCR sequences proved rare, a subset of public TCRs occurred across many donors. For cytomegalovirus status, the classifier reportedly gave diagnoses with high specificity and sensitivity.

Concerning this clone itself: Antigen specificity is unknown.

The V gene lost 5 bases and the J gene lost 10 bases, with 18 bases spanning the gap. This CDR3 comprises 14 residues. Looked up from germline, CDR1 is KGHSH and CDR2 is LQKENI. Profiled with immunoSEQ multiplex PCR; TCRdb holds only in-frame clones, not every one. The table includes about 130,000 clones, approximately 92% detected once. The study drew the donors from its approximately 120-subject validation cohort, separate from the 666-subject first cohort. Sequenced input: PBMCs. This chain uses TRBV18 with TRBJ2-1, with a possible D match to TRBD2 (6 bases). This receptor was identified in a woman aged 18-30 years in good health and CMV-seronegative. CDR3 bases: TGTGCCAGCTCAAACCGGGACTCGTCACCCGAGCAGTTCTTC. It codes for CASSNRDSSPEQFF.